Below, one T cell receptor beta chain is given with its context. These data come from a study of blood T cell repertoires in COVID-19. For the study at large: Acute and convalescent COVID-19 specimens originated in the United States, Italy and Spain. Nucleic acid was either cDNA or gDNA, and it came from T cells, B-cell-depleted T cells, or PBMCs.

In the original analysis: Reference gene primer amplification gave estimated nucleated cell counts. Assay used: immunoSEQ multiplex PCR; TCRdb lists only in-frame clones, some missing. V and J calls and clone size are as listed in that table; D and trimming were resolved from the DNA. The table lists around 100,000 clones, around 91% of them singletons. CDR1 MNHEY and CDR2 SMNVEV come from the germline V gene (reference sequence). There are 16 residues in the CDR3. The ends lost 6 bases at V and 0 bases at J; junction bases unmatched: 4. The receptor was derived from a woman of 80 years or more with acute or convalescent COVID-19. Specimen: peripheral blood. The gene calls are TRBV27 and TRBJ2-6; 8 nucleotides line up with TRBD1. The CDR3 DNA sequence: TGTGCCAGCAGACGGACAGGGCCCTCTGGGGCCAACGTCCTGACTTTC. It yields the protein CASRRTGPSGANVLTF.